The rows below give T cell receptor beta chains drawn from one sample of a study of neurological immune-mediated disorders. MiXCR, run by TCRdb on the 5' RACE reads, gives a single entry per CDR3 protein. Among around 44,000 distinct CDR3 sequences, approximately 2.4% were seen once, and the ten largest hold less than 15%. Sequencing was done on a sample of PBMCs. The origin of the receptors is a man aged 30 to 39 with multiple sclerosis. CDR3s leave out the opening cysteine and the closing phenylalanine or tryptophan.

J,V,CDR3
TRBJ2-7,TRBV7-8,ASSLGARDRGYEQY
TRBJ1-4,TRBV27,ASSPTSRKREKLF
TRBJ2-1,TRBV20-1,SAREPREQF
TRBJ1-4,TRBV6-5,ASKGQGATNEKLF
TRBJ2-7,TRBV20-1,SARSKDTYEQY
TRBJ2-7,TRBV12-3/TRBV12-4,ASSLGRANVGEQY
TRBJ2-1,TRBV24-1,ATSDLVYNEQF
TRBJ2-2,TRBV6-6,ASRNEAWITGELF
TRBJ2-7,TRBV20-1,SANPTSALLYEQY
TRBJ2-3,TRBV6-4,ASSESGSTDTQY
TRBJ1-2,TRBV10-3,AISGDGDYGYT
TRBJ2-1,TRBV7-8,ASSFRVSNEQF
TRBJ2-7,TRBV5-5,ASSPLTGGEDYEQY
TRBJ2-7,TRBV7-2,ASSLGVGGGYYEQY
TRBJ1-3,TRBV6-5,ASSYRGESGNTIY
TRBJ2-3,TRBV5-1,ARGDISTDTQY
TRBJ2-7,TRBV7-8,ASSSEVPQGVSYEQY
TRBJ1-1,TRBV12-5,ASGLVWRGRTEAF
TRBJ1-2,TRBV14,ASSLQEFGGYT
TRBJ2-2,TRBV12-3/TRBV12-4,ASRDLSLSAGELF
TRBJ2-5,TRBV5-1,ASSLGPGQETQY
TRBJ2-2,TRBV7-6,ASSLVDVGELF
TRBJ2-3,TRBV20-1,SARETGGDTQY
TRBJ1-2,TRBV29-1,SVYPQEEGYT
TRBJ1-1,TRBV6-5,ASSYSTAGEAF
TRBJ2-1,TRBV6-2/TRBV6-3,ASSRTEEQF
TRBJ1-6,TRBV25-1,ASSGKGNSPLH
TRBJ2-1,TRBV9,ASSAGFGTSEGGRGSYNEQF